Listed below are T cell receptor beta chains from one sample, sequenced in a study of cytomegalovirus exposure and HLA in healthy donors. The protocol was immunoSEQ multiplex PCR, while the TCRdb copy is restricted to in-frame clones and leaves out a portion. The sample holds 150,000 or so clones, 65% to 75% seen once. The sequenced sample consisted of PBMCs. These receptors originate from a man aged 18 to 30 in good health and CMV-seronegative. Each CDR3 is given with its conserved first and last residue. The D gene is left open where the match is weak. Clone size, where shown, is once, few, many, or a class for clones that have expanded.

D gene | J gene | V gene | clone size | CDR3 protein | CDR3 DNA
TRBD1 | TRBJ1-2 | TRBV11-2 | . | CASSQIRGSFGYTF | TGTGCCAGCAGCCAAATCAGGGGGTCGTTTGGCTACACCTTC
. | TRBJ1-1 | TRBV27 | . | CASSLRGVNTEAFF | TGTGCCAGCAGTTTACGAGGCGTGAACACTGAAGCTTTCTTT
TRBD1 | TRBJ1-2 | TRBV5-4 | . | CASSSPRTGGNYGYTF | TGTGCCAGCAGCTCCCCTCGGACAGGGGGCAACTATGGCTACACCTTC
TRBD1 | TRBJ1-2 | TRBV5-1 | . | CASSVGRTGTYGYTF | TGCGCCAGCAGCGTCGGGCGGACAGGCACCTATGGCTACACCTTC
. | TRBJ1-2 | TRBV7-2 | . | CASSLGRVNYGYTF | TGTGCCAGCAGCTTAGGCAGGGTTAACTATGGCTACACCTTC
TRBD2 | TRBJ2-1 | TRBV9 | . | CASRYSAGGRNEQFF | TGTGCCAGCAGGTACTCAGCGGGGGGGCGCAATGAGCAGTTCTTC
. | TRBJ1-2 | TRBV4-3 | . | CASSQEWAGGYTF | TGCGCCAGCAGCCAAGAGTGGGCGGGTGGCTACACCTTC
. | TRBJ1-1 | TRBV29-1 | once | CSVVGGNGNTEAFF | TGCAGCGTCGTGGGGGGGAATGGGAACACTGAAGCTTTCTTT
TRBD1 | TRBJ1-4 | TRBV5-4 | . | CASSSTGGSEKLFF | TGTGCCAGCAGCTCCACAGGGGGGAGTGAAAAACTGTTTTTT
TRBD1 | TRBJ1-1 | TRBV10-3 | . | CAISTQGDKLAFF | TGTGCCATCAGCACCCAGGGGGACAAACTGGCTTTCTTT
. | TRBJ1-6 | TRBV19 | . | CASSNLREGAPLHF | TGTGCCAGTAGTAATCTCCGGGAGGGAGCACCCCTCCACTTT
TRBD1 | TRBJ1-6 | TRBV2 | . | CASSGAGGPSPLHF | TGTGCCAGCAGCGGGGCAGGGGGACCTTCACCCCTCCACTTT
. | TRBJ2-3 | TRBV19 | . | CASSIQSSDTQYF | TGTGCCAGTAGTATCCAGTCCTCAGATACGCAGTATTTT
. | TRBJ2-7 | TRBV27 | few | CASSFKGQGSYEQYF | TGTGCCAGCAGTTTTAAGGGACAAGGCTCCTACGAGCAGTACTTC
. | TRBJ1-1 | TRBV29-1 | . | CSVLGGTEAFF | TGCAGCGTTCTAGGAGGGACTGAAGCTTTCTTT
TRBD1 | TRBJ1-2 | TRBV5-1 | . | CASSLDRGQYGYTF | TGCGCCAGCAGCTTGGACAGGGGGCAGTATGGCTACACCTTC
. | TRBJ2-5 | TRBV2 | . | CASTIQGPQETQYF | TGTGCCAGTACAATACAGGGTCCCCAAGAGACCCAGTACTTC
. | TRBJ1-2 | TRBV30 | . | CAWSVSQRGGYTF | TGTGCCTGGAGTGTTTCCCAGCGGGGTGGCTACACCTTC
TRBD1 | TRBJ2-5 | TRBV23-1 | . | CASSQLWDRGETQYF | TGCGCCAGCAGCCAGTTATGGGACAGGGGGGAGACCCAGTACTTC
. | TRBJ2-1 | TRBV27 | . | CASSPALGLSLYNEQFF | TGTGCCAGCAGTCCGGCCTTGGGCCTCTCACTCTACAATGAGCAGTTCTTC
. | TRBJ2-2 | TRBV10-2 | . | CASSQTGELFF | TGCGCCAGCAGCCAGACCGGGGAGCTGTTTTTT
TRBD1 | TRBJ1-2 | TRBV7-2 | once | CASSPGQGGDGYTF | TGTGCCAGCAGCCCCGGACAGGGGGGAGATGGCTACACCTTC
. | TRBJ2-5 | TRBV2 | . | CASSDAQGTQETQYF | TGTGCCAGCAGTGATGCCCAGGGTACCCAAGAGACCCAGTACTTC
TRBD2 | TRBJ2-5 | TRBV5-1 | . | CASRLAGGSSAQYF | TGCGCCAGCAGACTAGCGGGGGGGTCATCGGCCCAGTACTTC
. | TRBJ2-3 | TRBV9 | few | CASSVVPGADTQYF | TGTGCCAGCAGCGTAGTCCCGGGGGCAGATACGCAGTATTTT
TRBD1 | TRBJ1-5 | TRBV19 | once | CASSITQGPQPQHF | TGTGCCAGTAGTATTACACAGGGGCCACAGCCCCAGCATTTT
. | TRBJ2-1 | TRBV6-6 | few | CASSYGQGSYNEQFF | TGTGCCAGCAGTTACGGGCAGGGGTCCTACAATGAGCAGTTCTTC
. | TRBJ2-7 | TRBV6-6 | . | CASSYSHGSREQYF | TGTGCCAGCAGTTACTCGCACGGGTCGAGGGAGCAGTACTTC